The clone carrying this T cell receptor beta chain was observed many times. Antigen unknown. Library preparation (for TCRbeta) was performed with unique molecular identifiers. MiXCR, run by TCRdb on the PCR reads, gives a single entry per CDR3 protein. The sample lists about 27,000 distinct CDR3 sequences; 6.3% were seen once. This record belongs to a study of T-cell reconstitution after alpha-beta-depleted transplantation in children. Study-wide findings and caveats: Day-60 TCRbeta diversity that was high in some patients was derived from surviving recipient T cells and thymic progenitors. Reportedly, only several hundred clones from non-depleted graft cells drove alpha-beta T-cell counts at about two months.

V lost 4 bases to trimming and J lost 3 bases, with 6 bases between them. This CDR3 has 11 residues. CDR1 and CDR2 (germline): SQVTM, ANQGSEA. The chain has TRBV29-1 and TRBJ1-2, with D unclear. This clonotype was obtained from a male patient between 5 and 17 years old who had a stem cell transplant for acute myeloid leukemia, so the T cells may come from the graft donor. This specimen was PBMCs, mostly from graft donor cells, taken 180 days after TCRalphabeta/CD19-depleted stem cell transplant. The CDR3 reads CSVGADYGYTF. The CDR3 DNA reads TGCAGCGTTGGGGCAGACTATGGCTACACCTTC.